This T cell receptor (beta chain) was sequenced in a study of cytomegalovirus exposure and HLA in healthy donors. Study summary: Findings of an earlier analysis included some 120 million unique TCR beta sequences from 200 million or so T cells.

Per germline, CDR1 MNHNS and CDR2 SASEGT. Between the trimmed V and J ends, which lost 2 bases and 7 bases, there was a span of 17 bases. This CDR3 is 15 amino acids long. The PCR contained 60 Vbeta and 13 Jbeta primers. Here immunoSEQ multiplex PCR was the method, and the copy in TCRdb shows in-frame clones only, minus some. The data show roughly 80,000 clones, with about two thirds seen just once and 6.9% held by the top ten. J is TRBJ1-2 and V is TRBV6-1; D uncertain. The source material was PBMCs. This receptor was taken from a woman in her 50s in good health and CMV-seropositive. The DNA of the CDR3 is TGTGCCAGCAGTGAAATAGGCGGGAGGGAAGGTGGCTACACCTTC. It encodes CASSEIGGREGGYTF.